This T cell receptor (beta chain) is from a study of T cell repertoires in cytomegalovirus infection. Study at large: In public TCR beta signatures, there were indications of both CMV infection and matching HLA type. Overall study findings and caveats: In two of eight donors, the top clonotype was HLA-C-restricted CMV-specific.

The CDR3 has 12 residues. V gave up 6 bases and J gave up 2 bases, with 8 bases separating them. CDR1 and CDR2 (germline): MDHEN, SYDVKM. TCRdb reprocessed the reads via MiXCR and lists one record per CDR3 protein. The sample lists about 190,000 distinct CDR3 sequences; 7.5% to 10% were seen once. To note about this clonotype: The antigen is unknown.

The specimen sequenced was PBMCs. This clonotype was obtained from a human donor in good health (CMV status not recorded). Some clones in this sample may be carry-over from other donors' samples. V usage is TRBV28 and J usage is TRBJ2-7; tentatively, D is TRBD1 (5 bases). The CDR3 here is CASRTQAYEQYF. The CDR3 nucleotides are TGTGCCAGCAGGACACAGGCCTACGAGCAGTACTTC.